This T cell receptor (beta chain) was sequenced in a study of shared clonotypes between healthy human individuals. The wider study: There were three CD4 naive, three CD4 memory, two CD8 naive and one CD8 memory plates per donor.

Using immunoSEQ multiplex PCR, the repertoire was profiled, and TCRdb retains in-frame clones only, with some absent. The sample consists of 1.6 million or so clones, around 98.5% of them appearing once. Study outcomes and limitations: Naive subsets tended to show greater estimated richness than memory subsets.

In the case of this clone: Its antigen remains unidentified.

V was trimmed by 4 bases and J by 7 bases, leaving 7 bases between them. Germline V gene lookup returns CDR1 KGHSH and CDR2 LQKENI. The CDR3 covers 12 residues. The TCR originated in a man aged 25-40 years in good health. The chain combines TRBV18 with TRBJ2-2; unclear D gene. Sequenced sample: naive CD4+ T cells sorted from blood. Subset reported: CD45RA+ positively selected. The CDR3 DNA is TGTGCCAGCTCACGGCGCAGCGGGGAGCTGTTTTTT. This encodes CASSRRSGELFF.